This T cell receptor beta chain was captured in a study of cytomegalovirus exposure and HLA in healthy donors. The count of this clone is one. A multiplex PCR was run with 60 Vbeta primers and 13 Jbeta primers. Data came from immunoSEQ multiplex PCR; TCRdb stores just in-frame clones and leaves some out. This sample has roughly 100,000 clones; 70% to 85% occur once, and the top ten carry roughly 3.6%. V dropped 7 bases and J dropped 5 bases, with 7 bases sitting between them. There are 11 residues in the CDR3. Looked up from germline, CDR1 is MNHNY and CDR2 is SVGAGI (reference sequence). The gene calls are TRBV6-6 and TRBJ2-3; weak D call: TRBD1 (6 bases). The specimen was PBMCs. This TCR was recovered from a man aged 55-75 years in good health and CMV-seronegative. As DNA, the CDR3 is TGTGCCAGCAAGACAGGAGATACGCAGTATTTT. Amino acid sequence: CASKTGDTQYF.